The subject of this entry is one T cell receptor (beta chain). This entry comes from a study of blood T cell repertoires in COVID-19. Assay: immunoSEQ multiplex PCR; the TCRdb copy retains only in-frame clones and omits some. In the table there are 200,000 to 250,000 clones, roughly nine tenths of which are singletons. Germline values: CDR1 MDHEN, CDR2 SYDVKM. There are 14 residues in the CDR3. J lost 5 bases, V lost 6 bases, and 5 bases had no gene match. The sequence derives from a man aged 60-69 years with acute or convalescent COVID-19. Input material: peripheral blood. V and J are TRBV28 and TRBJ1-1, with 11 positions matching TRBD1. The CDR3: CASSLDRGRTEAFF. Here the CDR3 DNA reads TGTGCCAGCAGCCTGGACAGGGGGCGAACTGAAGCTTTCTTT.